The 6 T cell receptor beta chains below all came from one sample that was sequenced in a study of Ad26.COV2.S vaccination and SARS-CoV-2 variants. Stated treatment: roughly 20 received Ad26.COV2.S at low or high dose, single or two shots; about five received placebo; per-sample allocation not given. Day 63 after the first injection of vaccine or placebo was the sampling time. Data came from immunoSEQ multiplex PCR; TCRdb stores just in-frame clones and leaves some out. The table has roughly 300,000 clones, about 86% seen once. Here the sequenced sample was peripheral blood, taken in a trial of Ad26.COV2.S vaccine versus placebo. The source is a person aged 18-65 years who received the Ad26.COV2.S COVID-19 vaccine or a placebo.

This chain uses TRBV4-3 with TRBJ1-4; possible D gene TRBD1, 5 bases. V was shortened by 3 bases and J by 6 bases, with 14 bases between the two germline ends. The CDR3 covers 15 residues. Per the germline V gene, CDR1 is LGHNA and CDR2 is YSLEER. CDR3 sequence: CASSQEGTFHEKLFF. CDR3 sequence (DNA): TGCGCCAGCAGCCAGGAAGGGACGTTCCATGAAAAACTGTTTTTT.

The V gene is TRBV2, the J gene TRBJ2-6; TRBD1 matches 9 bases. Trimming removed 7 bases from V and 0 bases from J; junction bases left unmatched: 4. The CDR3 has 16 residues. Per germline, CDR1 SNHLY and CDR2 FYNNEI. This CDR3 reads CASTTGGPSGANVLTF. The CDR3 DNA sequence: TGTGCCAGCACGACAGGGGGGCCCTCTGGGGCCAACGTCCTGACTTTC.

V is TRBV19 and J is TRBJ1-2, with D possibly matching TRBD1 (6 bases). The CDR3 consists of 13 residues. With 10 bases removed from V and 3 bases from J, the gap between germline ends came to 15 bases. The V gene's germline CDR1 is LNHDA and CDR2 SQIVND (reference sequence). CDR3 nucleotide sequence: TGTGCCACCCAGGGGCGGCTAGACTATGGCTACACCTTC. Translation gives CATQGRLDYGYTF.

V is TRBV19 and J is TRBJ2-1; TRBD2 matches at 9 bases. The germline CDR1 and CDR2 sequences are LNHDA and SQIVND (reference sequence). The CDR3 runs 15 residues. The J segment lost 2 bases and the V segment lost 3 bases, leaving 2 bases of the junction unmatched. The CDR3 DNA sequence: TGTGCCAGTAGTATTAGCGGGGGAACCTACAATGAGCAGTTCTTC. Encoded protein: CASSISGGTYNEQFF.

The J gene is TRBJ1-2, the V gene TRBV7-2, with D uncertain. This CDR3 has 14 residues. Germline CDR1 SGHTA, CDR2 FQGNSA. The germline V and J ends were trimmed by 5 bases and 4 bases, with 14 bases remaining between them. The CDR3 reads CASSGPSWSYGYTF. The CDR3 DNA reads TGTGCCAGCAGCGGACCCTCTTGGTCCTATGGCTACACCTTC.

A note on this clone: An end of the junction does not agree with germline; a read error may underlie this. V and J are TRBV10-1 and TRBJ2-7; D is ambiguous. Per germline, CDR1 WNHNN and CDR2 SYGVQD (reference sequence). The CDR3 length is 10 residues. The CDR3 is CASSERLSPF. Here the CDR3 DNA reads TGCGCCAGCAGTGAGAGGCTATCCCCATTC.